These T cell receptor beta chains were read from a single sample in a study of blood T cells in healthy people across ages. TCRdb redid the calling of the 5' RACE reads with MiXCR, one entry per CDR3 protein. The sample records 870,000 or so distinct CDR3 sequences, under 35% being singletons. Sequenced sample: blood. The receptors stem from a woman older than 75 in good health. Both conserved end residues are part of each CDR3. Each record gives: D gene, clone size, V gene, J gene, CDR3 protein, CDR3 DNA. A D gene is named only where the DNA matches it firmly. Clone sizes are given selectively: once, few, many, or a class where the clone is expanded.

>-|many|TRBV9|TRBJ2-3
CASSTTTSTDTQYF
TGCGCCAGCAGCACGACTACTAGCACAGATACGCAGTATTTT
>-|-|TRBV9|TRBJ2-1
CASSVAGQPWDEQFF
TGTGCCAGCAGCGTAGCTGGACAACCTTGGGATGAGCAGTTCTTC
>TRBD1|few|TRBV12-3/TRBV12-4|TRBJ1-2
CASSFRDRGRGGYTF
TGTGCCAGCAGTTTCCGGGACAGGGGGCGCGGAGGCTACACCTTC
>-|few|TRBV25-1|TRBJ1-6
CASSELGGSASYNSPLHF
TGTGCCAGCAGTGAACTAGGGGGTAGTGCCTCCTATAATTCACCCCTCCACTTT
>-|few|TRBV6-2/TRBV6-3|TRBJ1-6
CASSWERGHQNSPLHF
TGTGCCAGCAGTTGGGAGAGAGGACATCAGAATTCACCCCTCCACTTT
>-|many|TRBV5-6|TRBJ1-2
CASSLGEGNGYTF
TGTGCCAGCAGCTTGGGTGAGGGTAACGGCTACACCTTC
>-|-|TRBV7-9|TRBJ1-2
CASSPGQNRGYTF
TGTGCCAGCAGCCCCGGACAAAATAGAGGCTACACCTTC
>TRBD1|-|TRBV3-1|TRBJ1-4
CASSQDLDREEKLFF
TGTGCCAGCAGCCAAGATCTTGACAGGGAGGAAAAACTGTTTTTT
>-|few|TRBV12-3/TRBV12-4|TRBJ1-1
CASSPDGPRNTEAFF
TGTGCCAGCAGCCCCGACGGTCCAAGGAACACTGAAGCTTTCTTT
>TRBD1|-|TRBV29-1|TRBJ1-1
CSVGPGQGGTEAFF
TGCAGCGTTGGACCGGGACAGGGGGGCACTGAAGCTTTCTTT
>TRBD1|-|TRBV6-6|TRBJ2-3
CASSKGAGSTDTQYF
TGTGCCAGCAGTAAGGGGGCCGGGAGCACAGATACGCAGTATTTT
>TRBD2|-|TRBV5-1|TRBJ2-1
CASSLEYGGAYNEQFF
TGCGCCAGCAGCTTGGAATATGGGGGGGCCTACAATGAGCAGTTCTTC
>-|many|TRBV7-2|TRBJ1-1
CASTPTGLNTEAFF
TGTGCCAGCACTCCAACAGGGCTTAACACTGAAGCTTTCTTT
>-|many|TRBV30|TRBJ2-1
CAWSPLDEQFF
TGTGCCTGGTCCCCACTAGATGAGCAGTTCTTC
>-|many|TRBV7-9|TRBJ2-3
CASSLTPWGTDTQYF
TGTGCCAGCAGCTTAACGCCATGGGGAACGGATACGCAGTATTTT
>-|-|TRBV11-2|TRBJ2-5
CASSFLPGREEETQYF
TGTGCCAGCAGTTTCCTCCCGGGCAGGGAAGAAGAGACCCAGTACTTC
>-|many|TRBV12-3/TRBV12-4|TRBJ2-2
CASTGVANTGELFF
TGTGCCAGCACAGGGGTAGCGAACACCGGGGAGCTGTTTTTT
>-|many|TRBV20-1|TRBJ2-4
CSATIRQGGKNIQYF
TGCAGTGCTACAATCCGCCAGGGGGGAAAAAACATTCAGTACTTC
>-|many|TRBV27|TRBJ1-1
CASSSGQGTTEAFF
TGTGCCAGCAGTTCGGGGCAGGGGACCACTGAAGCTTTCTTT
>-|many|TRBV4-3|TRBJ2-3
CASSQAVSALASTDTQYF
TGCGCCAGCAGCCAAGCGGTGTCGGCTTTGGCTAGCACAGATACGCAGTATTTT
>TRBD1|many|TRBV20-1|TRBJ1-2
CSAIRGQDHLLYGYTF
TGCAGTGCTATCCGAGGACAGGACCATTTGCTGTATGGCTACACCTTC
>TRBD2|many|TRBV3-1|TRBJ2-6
CASSQAGGLSGANVLTF
TGTGCCAGCAGCCAGGCGGGGGGCTTGTCTGGGGCCAACGTCCTGACTTTC
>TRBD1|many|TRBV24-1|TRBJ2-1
CATSHKDRGTNEQFF
TGTGCCACCAGTCACAAGGACAGGGGAACGAATGAGCAGTTCTTC
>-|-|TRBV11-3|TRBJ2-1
CASSMGSGNNNEQFF
TGTGCCAGCAGCATGGGGTCCGGGAACAACAATGAGCAGTTCTTC
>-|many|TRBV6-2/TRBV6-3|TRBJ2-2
CASSPRPGNTGELFF
TGTGCCAGCAGTCCTCGCCCGGGCAACACCGGGGAGCTGTTTTTT
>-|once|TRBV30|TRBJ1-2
CAWRQSGPENYGYTF
TGTGCCTGGAGACAATCGGGCCCCGAGAACTATGGCTACACCTTC
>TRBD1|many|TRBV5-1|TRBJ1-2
CASSWLGTGGIYGYTF
TGCGCCAGCAGCTGGCTAGGGACAGGGGGAATCTATGGCTACACCTTC
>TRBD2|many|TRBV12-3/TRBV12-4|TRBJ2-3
CASSLASSGGEGTQYF
TGTGCCAGCAGTTTAGCCTCTAGCGGGGGGGAGGGTACGCAGTATTTT
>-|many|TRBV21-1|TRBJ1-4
CASTQGTELATNEKLFF
TGTGCCAGCACCCAGGGGACAGAACTTGCAACTAATGAAAAACTGTTTTTT
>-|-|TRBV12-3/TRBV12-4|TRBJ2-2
CASSFSSGTGVLFF
TGTGCCAGCAGTTTTAGTTCAGGGACCGGGGTGCTGTTTTTT
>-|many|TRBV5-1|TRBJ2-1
CASSLSHGSYNEQFF
TGCGCCAGCAGCTTGTCACATGGCTCCTACAATGAGCAGTTCTTC
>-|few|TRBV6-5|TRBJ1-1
CASSSAQLEAFF
TGTGCCAGCAGTTCCGCCCAACTGGAAGCTTTCTTT
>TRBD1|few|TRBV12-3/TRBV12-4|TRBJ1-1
CASTQGVLISTEAFF
TGTGCCAGCACCCAGGGGGTTTTAATAAGCACTGAAGCTTTCTTT
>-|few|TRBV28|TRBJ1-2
CASSDRRRYGYTF
TGTGCCAGCTCCGACAGGAGAAGATATGGCTACACCTTC
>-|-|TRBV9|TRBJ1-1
CTSSVEPGILAEAFF
TGTACCAGCAGCGTAGAGCCAGGGATCCTGGCTGAAGCTTTCTTT
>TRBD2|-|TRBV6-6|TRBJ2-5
CASSEVAGGRETQYF
TGTGCCAGCAGTGAGGTAGCGGGGGGGCGGGAGACCCAGTACTTC
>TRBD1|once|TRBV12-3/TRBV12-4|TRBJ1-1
CASSSRGSHNTEAFF
TGTGCCAGCAGTTCCAGGGGGAGCCATAACACTGAAGCTTTCTTT
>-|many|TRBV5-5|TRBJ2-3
CASSFEGARGDTQYF
TGTGCCAGCAGCTTCGAAGGGGCGAGGGGAGATACGCAGTATTTT
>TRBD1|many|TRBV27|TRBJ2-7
CASSSPGTGLFEQYF
TGTGCCAGCAGTTCCCCCGGGACAGGCCTCTTCGAGCAGTACTTC
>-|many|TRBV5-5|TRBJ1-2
CASSLKGGSTGSDYGYTF
TGTGCCAGCAGCTTGAAAGGAGGGTCCACAGGGTCCGACTATGGCTACACCTTC
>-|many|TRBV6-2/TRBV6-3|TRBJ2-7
CASSYGGPATYEQYF
TGTGCCAGCAGTTACGGGGGACCCGCCACCTACGAGCAGTACTTC
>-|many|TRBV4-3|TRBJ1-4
CASSQDSKGVGKLFF
TGCGCCAGCAGCCAAGATTCAAAGGGGGTCGGAAAACTGTTTTTT
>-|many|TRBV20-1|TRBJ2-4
CSARKSRSSNIQYF
TGCAGTGCTAGGAAATCCAGATCCTCGAACATTCAGTACTTC
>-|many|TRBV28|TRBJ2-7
CASSLGQGGREQYF
TGTGCCAGCAGTCTAGGGCAGGGGGGGAGAGAGCAGTACTTC
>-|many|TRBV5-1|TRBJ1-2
CASSLAGTTNGYTF
TGCGCCAGCAGCTTGGCAGGGACAACCAATGGCTACACCTTC
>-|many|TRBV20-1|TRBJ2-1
CSASRGSYGDNEQFF
TGCAGTGCTAGTCGTGGATCATACGGGGACAATGAGCAGTTCTTC
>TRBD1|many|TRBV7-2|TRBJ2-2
CASNNRGINTGELFF
TGTGCCAGCAACAACAGGGGAATTAACACCGGGGAGCTGTTTTTT
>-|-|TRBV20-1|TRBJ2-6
CSAQSSGADVLTF
TGCAGTGCTCAGAGCTCTGGGGCCGACGTCCTAACTTTC
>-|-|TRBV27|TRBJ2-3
CACSPNSDTQYF
TGTGCCTGCAGTCCCAATTCAGATACGCAGTATTTT
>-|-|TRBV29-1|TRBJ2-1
CSGVQGKETQFF
TGCAGCGGTGTCCAGGGGAAGGAGACCCAGTTCTTC
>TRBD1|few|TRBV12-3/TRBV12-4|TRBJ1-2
CASTPSGTASGYTF
TGTGCCAGCACCCCTTCGGGGACAGCTTCCGGCTACACCTTC
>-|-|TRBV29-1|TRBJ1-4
CSVGLDHTNEKLFF
TGCAGCGTTGGCCTGGACCACACTAATGAAAAACTGTTTTTT
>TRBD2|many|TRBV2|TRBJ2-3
CASRRGGLAGAPTHTDTQYF
TGTGCCAGCAGGAGAGGTGGGCTAGCGGGGGCCCCAACTCACACAGATACGCAGTATTTT
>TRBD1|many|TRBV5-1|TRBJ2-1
CASSGTGRSSYNEQFF
TGCGCCAGCAGCGGGACAGGCCGTAGCTCCTACAATGAGCAGTTCTTC
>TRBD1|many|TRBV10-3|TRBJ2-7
CAISDPGQGKSYEQYF
TGTGCCATCAGTGACCCGGGACAGGGAAAATCCTACGAGCAGTACTTC
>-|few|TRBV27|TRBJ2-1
CASSLKLSRVYEQFF
TGTGCCAGCAGTTTAAAGTTGAGCAGGGTATACGAGCAGTTCTTC
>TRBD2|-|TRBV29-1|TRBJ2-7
CSVDLGTSGSFYEQYF
TGCAGCGTTGACCTAGGGACTAGCGGGAGTTTCTACGAGCAGTACTTC